The entry below describes one T cell receptor beta chain. As yet, its antigen is unknown. These data originate in a study of T cell responses to AZD1222 COVID-19 vaccine. Measured with immunoSEQ multiplex PCR; TCRdb has only the in-frame clones, and not every one. The table has under 150,000 clones, 70% to 90% seen once. Study-level points and caveats: Per reports, nearly half of all spike-specific TCRs target regions that are unmutated in variants. Baseline seropositivity characterized only six AZD1222 recipients. The repertoires were collected only after the peak T cell response.

Losses at the gene ends were 2 bases for V and 0 bases for J; bases not matched to a gene: 10. The germline V gene encodes CDR1 MNHEY and CDR2 SVGEGT. The CDR3 sequence is 18 residues long. The receptor comes from an adult in good health. V is TRBV6-2 or TRBV6-3 and J is TRBJ2-7; 10 nucleotides line up with TRBD1. Sequencing used peripheral blood, obtained on day 0 of AZD1222 vaccination. CDR3 sequence reads: CASSYLRQGALSSYEQYF. The CDR3 coding sequence is TGTGCCAGCAGTTACCTGAGACAGGGGGCCCTAAGCTCCTACGAGCAGTACTTC.